This TCR beta chain was sequenced during a study of shared clonotypes between healthy human individuals. TCRdb's table, derived via immunoSEQ multiplex PCR, lists solely in-frame clones and lacks some. The sample yields fewer than 500,000 clones, over 60% seen once. The CDR3 contains 15 residues. Germline V CDR1 and CDR2: SGHRS, YFSETQ. Trimming stripped 4 bases from V and 1 base from J, with 15 bases between. The sequence was collected from a woman in her thirties or forties in good health. Some clones in this sample may be carry-over from other donors' samples. The genes are TRBV5-1 and TRBJ2-7, with D unresolved. Input material: PBMCs. This CDR3 reads CASSQTGSGSYEQYF. CDR3 DNA sequence: TGCGCCAGCAGCCAAACCGGTAGTGGGTCCTACGAGCAGTACTTC.